These 10 T cell receptor beta chains were sequenced from one sample in a study of T cell responses to AZD1222 COVID-19 vaccine. Clones were read by immunoSEQ multiplex PCR, and TCRdb kept only the in-frame ones, dropping some. The sample includes about 67,000 clones, around four fifths of them seen just once. The source was peripheral blood, collected on day 0 of AZD1222 vaccination. These receptor sequences come from an adult in good health.

The CDR3 DNA reads TGTGCAAGTCGCTTAGAGCGGGGTAGGTGGAACGAGCAGTACTTC. Translation: CASRLERGRWNEQYF. V gene TRBV12-2 combines with J gene TRBJ2-7; the table gives TRBD2 as D, unverified against the DNA. TRBV12-2 is tagged as a pseudogene. This CDR3 contains 15 residues.

The V gene is TRBV28, the J gene TRBJ1-2; D is unresolved. Trimming cost V 4 bases and J 5 bases, with 17 bases left between them. Germline assignment: CDR1 MDHEN and CDR2 SYDVKM. There are 15 residues in the CDR3. The CDR3 region is CASSSPAAVLYGYTF. The DNA of the CDR3 is TGTGCCAGCAGTTCCCCAGCGGCAGTTCTTTATGGCTACACCTTC.

The genes are TRBV7-9 and TRBJ1-6; D uncertain. This CDR3 comprises 14 residues. V lost 6 bases and J lost 8, with 14 bases in between. Germline lookup yields CDR1 SEHNR and CDR2 FQNEAQ (reference sequence). The CDR3 bases are TGTGCCAGCAGTTCCGGCCGAAAAGATTCACCCCTCCACTTT. This gives the protein CASSSGRKDSPLHF.

Points on this clone: At one of its ends the junction is not consistent with the germline gene, which may arise from a read error. The V and J genes are TRBV3-1 (or the pseudogene TRBV3-2) and TRBJ2-1; D is undetermined. In germline, CDR1 is LGHDT, CDR2 YNNKEL (reference sequence). This CDR3 comprises 11 residues. CDR3 DNA: TGTGCCAGCAGCACCTACGATGAGCAGTTCTTC. Translating it yields CASSTYDEQFF.

The J gene is TRBJ1-2, the V gene TRBV7-2, with D perhaps TRBD1 (6 bases). CDR1 and CDR2 from the germline V gene are SGHTA and FQGNSA. The V end lost 3 bases, the J end lost 8 bases, and 13 bases lay between the germline ends. The CDR3 is 13 residues long. The CDR3 nucleotides read TGTGCCAGCAGCTTCCACCGGACAGAAGGCTACACCTTC. Translation: CASSFHRTEGYTF.

This chain joins TRBV7-3 and TRBJ2-2; 9 bases match TRBD2. With V trimmed by 6 bases and J by 6 bases, 11 bases remained unmatched. Germline V CDR1 and CDR2: SGHTA, FQGTGA. This CDR3 is 16 amino acids long. CDR3 region: CASSPPGLASAGELFF. The CDR3, as DNA: TGTGCCAGCAGTCCACCGGGACTAGCCAGTGCCGGGGAGCTGTTTTTT.

The V and J genes are TRBV19 and TRBJ2-1; 9 bases fit TRBD2. Germline trimming cut 5 bases from V and 7 bases from J; bases unmatched to any gene: 9. The CDR3 is 15 residues long. From germline, CDR1 is LNHDA and CDR2 SQIVND (reference sequence). The CDR3 sequence is CASSRLAALGNEQFF. CDR3 nucleotides: TGTGCCAGTAGTCGACTAGCGGCCCTCGGGAATGAGCAGTTCTTC.

This CDR3 reads CASSYGGGTEAFF. CDR3 nucleotides: TGTGCCAGCAGTTATGGGGGGGGGACTGAAGCTTTCTTT. The gene calls are TRBV6-5 and TRBJ1-1, with D possibly TRBD1 on 5 matching bases. This CDR3 spans 13 amino acids. CDR1 is MNHEY, CDR2 SVGAGI, per germline. The V end was cut by 3 bases, the J end by 5 bases, with 10 bases between.

The chain uses TRBV28 and TRBJ1-4; 7 nucleotides align to TRBD1. The CDR3 totals 11 residues. V dropped 0 bases and J dropped 17; count of bases not matched to a gene: 3. Germline CDR1 is MDHEN and CDR2 is SYDVKM. CDR3 coding DNA: TGTGCCAGCAGTTTATGGGACAGGAAATTTTTT. Its translation: CASSLWDRKFF.

The V and J genes are TRBV30 and TRBJ1-1, with no clear D. Trimming stripped 1 base from V and 5 bases from J, with 8 bases between. Germline V gene data show CDR1 as GTSNPN and CDR2 as SVGIG (reference sequence). The CDR3 is 12 residues long. In nucleotides, the CDR3 is TGTGCCTGGAGTGCACTTCGGACTGAAGCTTTCTTT. Protein sequence: CAWSALRTEAFF.